The source of this T cell receptor beta chain is a study of CD8 T cells in ankylosing spondylitis. Whole-study findings and limits: Made up of eight or nine highly homologous variants, a TCR beta motif appeared characteristic of ankylosing spondylitis blood.

This clonotype has just a few counts. The target antigen is unknown. Trimming removed 4 bases from V and 9 bases from J; junction bases left unmatched: 7. Germline values: CDR1 MDHEN, CDR2 SYDVKM. This CDR3 contains 14 residues. TCRdb fed the 5' RACE reads into MiXCR, producing one record per CDR3 protein. This table has about 540,000 distinct CDR3 sequences, 12% appearing once. The source material was blood, either unsorted or a sorted T cell fraction (not recorded which). This chain uses TRBV28 with TRBJ2-1; 9 bases map to TRBD2. This clonotype originated in a male donor with ankylosing spondylitis. CDR3 protein: CASSSAGTSTEQFF. CDR3 coding DNA: TGTGCCAGCAGTTCGGCCGGGACTAGCACTGAGCAGTTCTTC. Full variable domain (outside the CDR3, taken from reference TRBV28 and TRBJ2-1): DVKVTQSSRYLVKRTGEKVFLECVQDMDHENMFWYRQDPGLGLRLIYFSYDVKMKEKGDIPEGYSVSREKKERFSLILESASTNQTSMYLCASSSAGTSTEQFFGPGTRLTVL.